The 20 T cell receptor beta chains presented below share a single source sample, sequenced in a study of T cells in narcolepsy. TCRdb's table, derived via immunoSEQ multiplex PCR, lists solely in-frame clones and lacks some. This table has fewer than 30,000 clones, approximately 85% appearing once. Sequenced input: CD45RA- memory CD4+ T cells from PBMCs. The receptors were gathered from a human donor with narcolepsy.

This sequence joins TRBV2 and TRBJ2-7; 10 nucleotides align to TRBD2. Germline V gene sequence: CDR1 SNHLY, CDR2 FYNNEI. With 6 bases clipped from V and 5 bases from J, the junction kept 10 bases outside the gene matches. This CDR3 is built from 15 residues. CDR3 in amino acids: CASSKLAGKGHEQYF. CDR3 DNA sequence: TGTGCCAGCAGCAAACTAGCGGGAAAAGGACACGAGCAGTACTTC. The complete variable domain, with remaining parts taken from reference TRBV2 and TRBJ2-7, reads EPEVTQTPSHQVTQMGQEVILRCVPISNHLYFYWYRQILGQKVEFLVSFYNNEISEKSEIFDDQFSVERPDGSNFTLKIRSTKLEDSAMYFCASSKLAGKGHEQYFGPGTRLTVT.

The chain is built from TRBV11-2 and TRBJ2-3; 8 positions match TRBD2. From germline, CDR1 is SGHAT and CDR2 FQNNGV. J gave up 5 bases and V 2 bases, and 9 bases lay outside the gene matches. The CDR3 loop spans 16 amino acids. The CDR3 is CASSLNMGGRRDTQYF. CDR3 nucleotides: TGTGCCAGCAGCTTAAATATGGGCGGGAGGAGAGATACGCAGTATTTT.

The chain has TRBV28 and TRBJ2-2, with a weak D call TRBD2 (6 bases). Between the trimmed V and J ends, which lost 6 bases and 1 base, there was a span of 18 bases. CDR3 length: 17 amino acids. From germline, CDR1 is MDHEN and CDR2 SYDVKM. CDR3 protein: CASSPLDFSGNTGELFF. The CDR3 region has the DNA TGTGCCAGCAGCCCATTGGACTTTAGCGGGAACACCGGGGAGCTGTTTTTT. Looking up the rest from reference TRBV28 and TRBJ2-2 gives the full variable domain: DVKVTQSSRYLVKRTGEKVFLECVQDMDHENMFWYRQDPGLGLRLIYFSYDVKMKEKGDIPEGYSVSREKKERFSLILESASTNQTSMYLCASSPLDFSGNTGELFFGEGSRLTVL.

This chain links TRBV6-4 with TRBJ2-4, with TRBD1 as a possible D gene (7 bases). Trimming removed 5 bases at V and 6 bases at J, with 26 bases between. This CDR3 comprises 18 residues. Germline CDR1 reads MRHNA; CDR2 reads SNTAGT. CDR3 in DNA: TGTGCCAGCAGTAAAACTTACGACTCCTCAGGGGGGCGAAACATTCAGTACTTC. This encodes CASSKTYDSSGGRNIQYF.

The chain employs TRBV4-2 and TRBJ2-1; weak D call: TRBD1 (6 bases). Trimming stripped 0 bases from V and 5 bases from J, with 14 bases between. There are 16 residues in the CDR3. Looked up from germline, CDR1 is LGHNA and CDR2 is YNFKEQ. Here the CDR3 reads CASSQDWLAGDNEQFF. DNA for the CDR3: TGTGCCAGCAGCCAAGATTGGTTGGCAGGGGACAATGAGCAGTTCTTC.

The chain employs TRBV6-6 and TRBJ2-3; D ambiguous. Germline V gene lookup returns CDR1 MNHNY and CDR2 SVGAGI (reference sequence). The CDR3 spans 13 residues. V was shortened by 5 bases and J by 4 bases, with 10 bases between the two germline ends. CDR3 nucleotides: TGTGCCAGCAGTCATCCGGGTCCAGATACGCAGTATTTT. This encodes CASSHPGPDTQYF.

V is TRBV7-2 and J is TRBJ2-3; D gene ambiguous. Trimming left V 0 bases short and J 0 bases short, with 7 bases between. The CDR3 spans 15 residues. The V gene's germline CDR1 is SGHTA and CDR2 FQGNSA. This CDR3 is CASSLAATSTDTQYF. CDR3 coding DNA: TGTGCCAGCAGCTTAGCCGCAACTAGCACAGATACGCAGTATTTT. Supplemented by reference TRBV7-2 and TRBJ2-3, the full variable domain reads GAGVSQSPSNKVTEKGKDVELRCDPISGHTALYWYRQSLGQGLEFLIYFQGNSAPDKSGLPSDRFSAERTGGSVSTLTIQRTQQEDSAVYLCASSLAATSTDTQYFGPGTRLTVL.

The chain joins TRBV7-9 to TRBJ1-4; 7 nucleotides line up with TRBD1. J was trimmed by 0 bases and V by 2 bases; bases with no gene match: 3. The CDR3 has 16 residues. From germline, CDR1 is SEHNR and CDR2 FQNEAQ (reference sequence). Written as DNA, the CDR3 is TGTGCCAGCAGCTTATATGGGACAGCAACTAATGAAAAACTGTTTTTT. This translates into CASSLYGTATNEKLFF.

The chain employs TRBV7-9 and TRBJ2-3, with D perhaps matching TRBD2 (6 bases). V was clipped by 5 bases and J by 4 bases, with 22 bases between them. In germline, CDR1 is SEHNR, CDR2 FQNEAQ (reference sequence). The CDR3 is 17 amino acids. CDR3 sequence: CASSPRLGTLSPDTQYF. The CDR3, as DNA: TGTGCCAGCAGCCCACGTTTGGGGACTCTCTCCCCAGATACGCAGTATTTT.

The CDR3 sequence: CASSEVKAAGHGYTF. In DNA form, the CDR3 reads TGTGCCAGCAGTGAAGTCAAGGCCGCAGGGCATGGCTACACCTTC. The chain is built from TRBV2 and TRBJ1-2; D perhaps matches TRBD1 (5 bases). The V gene's germline CDR1 is SNHLY and CDR2 FYNNEI. The CDR3 loop spans 15 amino acids. Deletions cut 1 base from V and 6 bases from J, with 15 bases between.

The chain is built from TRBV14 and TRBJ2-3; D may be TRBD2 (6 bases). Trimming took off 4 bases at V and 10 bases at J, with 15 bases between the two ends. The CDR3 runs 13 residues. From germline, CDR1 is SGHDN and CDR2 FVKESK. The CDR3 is CASSRPGGGPQYF. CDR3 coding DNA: TGTGCCAGCAGCCGCCCTGGCGGAGGGCCGCAGTATTTT.

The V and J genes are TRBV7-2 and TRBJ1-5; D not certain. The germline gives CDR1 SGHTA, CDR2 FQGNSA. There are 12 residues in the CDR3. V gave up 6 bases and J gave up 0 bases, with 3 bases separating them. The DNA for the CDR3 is TGTGCCAGCAGTTATAGCAATCAGCCCCAGCATTTT. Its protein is CASSYSNQPQHF.

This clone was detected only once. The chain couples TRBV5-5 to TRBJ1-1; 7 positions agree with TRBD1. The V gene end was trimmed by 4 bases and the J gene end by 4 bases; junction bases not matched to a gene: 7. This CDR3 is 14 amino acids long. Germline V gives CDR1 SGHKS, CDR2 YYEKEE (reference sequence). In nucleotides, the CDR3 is TGTGCCAGCAGCCTACAGGGGACCGTCACTGAAGCTTTCTTT. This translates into CASSLQGTVTEAFF.

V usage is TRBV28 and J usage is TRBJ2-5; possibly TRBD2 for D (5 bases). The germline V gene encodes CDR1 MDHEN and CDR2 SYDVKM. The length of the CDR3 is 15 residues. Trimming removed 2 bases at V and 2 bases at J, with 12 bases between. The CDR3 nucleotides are TGTGCCAGCAGTTTAGTGGACTCTTTTCAAGAGACCCAGTACTTC. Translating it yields CASSLVDSFQETQYF.

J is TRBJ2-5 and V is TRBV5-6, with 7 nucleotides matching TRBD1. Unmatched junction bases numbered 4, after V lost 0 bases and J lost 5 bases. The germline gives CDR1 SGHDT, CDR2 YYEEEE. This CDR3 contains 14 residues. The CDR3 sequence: CASSLEGAGETQYF. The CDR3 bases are TGTGCCAGCAGCTTGGAGGGGGCTGGGGAGACCCAGTACTTC.

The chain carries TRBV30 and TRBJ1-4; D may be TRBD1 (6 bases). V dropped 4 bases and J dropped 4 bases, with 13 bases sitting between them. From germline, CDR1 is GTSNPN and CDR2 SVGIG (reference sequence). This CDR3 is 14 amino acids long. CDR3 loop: CAWTGGPINEKLFF. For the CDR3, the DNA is TGTGCCTGGACCGGGGGGCCGATTAATGAAAAACTGTTTTTT. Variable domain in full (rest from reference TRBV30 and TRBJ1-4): SQTIHQWPATLVQPVGSPLSLECTVEGTSNPNLYWYRQAAGRGLQLLFYSVGIGQISSEVPQNLSASRPQDRQFILSSKKLLLSDSGFYLCAWTGGPINEKLFFGSGTQLSVL.

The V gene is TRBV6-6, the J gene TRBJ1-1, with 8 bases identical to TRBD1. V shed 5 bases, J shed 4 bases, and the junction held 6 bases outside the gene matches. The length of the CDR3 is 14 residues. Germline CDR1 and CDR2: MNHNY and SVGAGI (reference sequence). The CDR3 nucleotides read TGTGCCAGCAGTACCTTGACAGGGGCCACTGAAGCTTTCTTT. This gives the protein CASSTLTGATEAFF.

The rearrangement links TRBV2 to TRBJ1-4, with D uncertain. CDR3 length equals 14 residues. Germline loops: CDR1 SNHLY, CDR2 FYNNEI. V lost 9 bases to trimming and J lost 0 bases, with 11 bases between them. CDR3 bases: TGTGCCAGTCTTACACCAGCAACTAATGAAAAACTGTTTTTT. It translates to CASLTPATNEKLFF.

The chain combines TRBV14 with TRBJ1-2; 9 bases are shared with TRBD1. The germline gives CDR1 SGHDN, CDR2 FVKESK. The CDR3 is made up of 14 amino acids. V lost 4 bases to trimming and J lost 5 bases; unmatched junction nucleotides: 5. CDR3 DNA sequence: TGTGCCAGCAGCCTTCGACAGGGGGGTTATGGCTACACCTTC. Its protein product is CASSLRQGGYGYTF.

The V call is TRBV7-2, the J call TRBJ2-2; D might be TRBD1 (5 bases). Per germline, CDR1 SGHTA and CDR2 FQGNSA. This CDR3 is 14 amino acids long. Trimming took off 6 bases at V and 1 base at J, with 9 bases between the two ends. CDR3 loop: CASRLGQNTGELFF. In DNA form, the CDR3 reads TGTGCCAGCAGGCTAGGACAGAACACCGGGGAGCTGTTTTTT.